One sample yielded the 26 T cell receptor beta chains listed below, sequenced in a study of control samples from healthy donors and cancer patients. Measured with immunoSEQ multiplex PCR; TCRdb has only the in-frame clones, and not every one. The sample lists tens of thousands of clones; about 89% were seen once. Sequenced input: blood. These receptors all come from a man over 45 in good health.

This chain joins TRBV6-1 and TRBJ1-1; D unclear. Germline loops: CDR1 MNHNS, CDR2 SASEGT. V shed 1 base and J shed 7 bases, with 10 bases lying between them. The CDR3 loop spans 13 amino acids. As DNA, the CDR3 is TGTGCCAGCAGTGAAGGGACCCTTAGTGAAGCTTTCTTT. This gives the protein CASSEGTLSEAFF.

This chain links TRBV5-1 with TRBJ2-7, with D possibly TRBD2 on 6 matching bases. Germline V gene lookup returns CDR1 SGHRS and CDR2 YFSETQ. The CDR3 covers 14 residues. V was trimmed by 4 bases and J by 1 base, leaving 12 bases between them. CDR3 in amino acids: CASSLGTASYEQYF. The CDR3 region has the DNA TGCGCCAGCAGCCTCGGGACTGCTTCCTACGAGCAGTACTTC.

The chain has TRBV7-9 and TRBJ2-3; D is ambiguous. This CDR3 is built from 11 residues. Trimming shortened V by 4 bases and J by 4 bases, and 3 bases separated the two germline ends. Per germline, CDR1 SEHNR and CDR2 FQNEAQ (reference sequence). The CDR3 nucleotides read TGTGCCAGCAGCTCCTCAGATACGCAGTATTTT. This codes for CASSSSDTQYF.

The chain uses TRBV12-3 or TRBV12-4 and TRBJ1-5, with D possibly TRBD1 on 6 matching bases. This CDR3 contains 13 residues. The V and J ends lost 9 bases and 3 bases respectively, with 12 bases between them. Written as DNA, the CDR3 is TGTGCCAGTATAAGGGGGTCCAATCAGCCCCAGCATTTT. Residues: CASIRGSNQPQHF.

The chain is built from TRBV11-1 and TRBJ1-6; 7 nucleotides line up with TRBD1. The CDR3 totals 15 residues. Germline assignment: CDR1 SGHAT and CDR2 FQDESV (reference sequence). V shed 5 bases and J 7 bases; nucleotides not matched to a gene: 8. CDR3 sequence: CASSVQQGTNSPLHF. The CDR3 bases are TGTGCCAGCAGCGTCCAACAGGGGACGAATTCACCCCTCCACTTT.

This rearrangement joins TRBV4-2 to TRBJ2-5; TRBD2 might be the D (7 bases). CDR1 and CDR2 (germline): LGHNA, YNFKEQ. V lost 0 bases and J lost 5, with 16 bases in between. CDR3 size: 16 residues. The chain's CDR3 is CASSQDPIGGPETQYF. The CDR3 DNA sequence: TGTGCCAGCAGCCAAGATCCTATCGGGGGGCCGGAGACCCAGTACTTC.

Turning to this clone: The same CDR3 can be traced to other DNA sequences in this sample. The chain carries TRBV9 and TRBJ1-3; D not certain. This CDR3 is built from 17 residues. The germline V and J ends were trimmed by 0 bases and 4 bases, with 17 bases remaining between them. From germline, CDR1 is SGDLS and CDR2 YYNGEE. This CDR3 is CASSVDGLVFGGNTIYF. CDR3 in DNA: TGTGCCAGCAGCGTAGATGGCCTTGTCTTCGGAGGAAACACCATATATTTT.

The chain has TRBV15 and TRBJ2-7; possible D gene TRBD1, 6 bases. V lost 0 bases, J lost 8 bases, and 8 bases lay in between. The CDR3 spans 12 residues. Germline V lookup: CDR1 LNHNV, CDR2 YYDKDF (reference sequence). CDR3 sequence reads: CATSRDGQQQYF. In nucleotides, the CDR3 is TGTGCCACCAGCAGAGATGGACAGCAGCAGTACTTC.

The rearrangement links TRBV30 to TRBJ1-5; D is ambiguous. Germline V gene lookup returns CDR1 GTSNPN and CDR2 SVGIG (reference sequence). The CDR3 runs to 14 residues. Trimming cost V 1 base and J 3 bases, with 10 bases left between them. The CDR3 region has the DNA TGTGCCTGGAGTGAAGGGAGTGACAATCAGCCCCAGCATTTT. Amino acids: CAWSEGSDNQPQHF.

J is TRBJ2-3 and V is TRBV7-2, with D possibly being TRBD1 (6 bases). Between the trimmed V and J ends, which lost 1 base and 8 bases, there was a span of 19 bases. The CDR3 totals 16 residues. In germline, CDR1 is SGHTA, CDR2 FQGNSA. CDR3 nucleotide sequence: TGTGCCAGCAGCTTAGAGCCTATTGGGGGCCCGGGTACGCAGTATTTT. It is translated as CASSLEPIGGPGTQYF.

The chain employs TRBV2 and TRBJ2-5; D unclear. CDR1 SNHLY and CDR2 FYNNEI come from the germline V gene. V was shortened by 6 bases and J by 2 bases, with 16 bases between the two germline ends. The CDR3 spans 15 residues. For the CDR3, the DNA is TGTGCCAGCAGAGCCCCCCGACTTGTTCAAGAGACCCAGTACTTC. It is translated as CASRAPRLVQETQYF.

The chain joins TRBV7-3 to TRBJ2-5; no definite D call. Germline V CDR1 and CDR2: SGHTA, FQGTGA. The germline V and J ends were trimmed by 1 base and 2 bases, with 5 bases remaining between them. This CDR3 is 13 amino acids long. The chain's CDR3 is CASSLSRQETQYF. CDR3 nucleotides: TGTGCCAGCAGCTTAAGTCGGCAAGAGACCCAGTACTTC.

J is TRBJ2-7 and V is TRBV7-2; D might be TRBD1 (6 bases). Deletions cut 1 base from V and 2 bases from J, with 12 bases between. Germline CDR1 and CDR2: SGHTA and FQGNSA. CDR3 length: 15 amino acids. CDR3 sequence: CASSLDIDRPYEQYF. The CDR3 DNA follows: TGTGCCAGCAGCTTAGACATTGACAGGCCCTACGAGCAGTACTTC. Using reference TRBV7-2 and TRBJ2-7 for the parts outside the CDR3, the full variable domain is GAGVSQSPSNKVTEKGKDVELRCDPISGHTALYWYRQSLGQGLEFLIYFQGNSAPDKSGLPSDRFSAERTGGSVSTLTIQRTQQEDSAVYLCASSLDIDRPYEQYFGPGTRLTVT.

The chain combines TRBV19 with TRBJ1-2; D is unclear. Germline V gene data show CDR1 as LNHDA and CDR2 as SQIVND (reference sequence). The length of the CDR3 is 12 residues. V lost 4 bases, J lost 0 bases, and 3 bases lay in between. CDR3 nucleotides: TGTGCCAGTAGTAAACCTAACTATGGCTACACCTTC. Amino acids: CASSKPNYGYTF.

CDR3 nucleotides: TGTGCCAGTAGTACGAACGGGAGAAATCAGCCCCAGCATTTT. Its translation: CASSTNGRNQPQHF. This chain joins TRBV19 and TRBJ1-5; no clear D gene. The CDR3 is made up of 14 amino acids. Germline V gene data show CDR1 as LNHDA and CDR2 as SQIVND (reference sequence). V was clipped by 4 bases and J by 4 bases, with 11 bases between them.

J is TRBJ1-6 and V is TRBV5-1, with D possibly being TRBD1 (6 bases). This CDR3 region has 14 residues. V shed 7 bases and J shed 7 bases, with 15 bases lying between them. CDR1 is SGHRS and CDR2 is YFSETQ in the germline V gene. The CDR3 spells CASGNRVDNSPLHF. Here the CDR3 DNA reads TGCGCCAGCGGTAACAGGGTGGACAATTCACCCCTCCACTTT.

The genes are TRBV20-1 and TRBJ2-7; D is unresolved. The CDR3 totals 11 residues. CDR1 is DFQATT and CDR2 is SNEGSKA in the germline V gene (reference sequence). The V gene lost 3 bases and the J gene lost 0 bases, with 3 bases spanning the gap. CDR3 loop: CSASSSYEQYF. The CDR3 nucleotides are TGCAGTGCTAGCAGCTCCTACGAGCAGTACTTC.

V is TRBV6-1 and J is TRBJ1-2, with TRBD1 matching over 8 bases. V shed 3 bases, J shed 7 bases, and the junction held 10 bases outside the gene matches. Per the germline V gene, CDR1 is MNHNS and CDR2 is SASEGT. The CDR3 spans 15 residues. The CDR3 sequence: CASSDGQGITPGYTF. For the CDR3, the DNA is TGTGCCAGCAGTGATGGACAGGGCATTACTCCTGGCTACACCTTC.

The gene calls are TRBV7-6 and TRBJ2-5, with no clear D. Between the trimmed V and J ends, which lost 5 bases and 2 bases, there was a span of 6 bases. Germline CDR1 SGHVS, CDR2 FNYEAQ. The CDR3 length is 12 residues. The CDR3: CASSKAQETQYF. The CDR3 DNA is TGTGCCAGCAGCAAAGCTCAAGAGACCCAGTACTTC.

The chain joins TRBV7-8 to TRBJ2-7, with 11 positions matching TRBD2. V lost 1 base and J lost 4; bases outside the gene matches: 12. In germline, CDR1 is SGHVS, CDR2 FQNEAQ. CDR3 length: 18 amino acids. The CDR3 is CASSLGFLAGGQLYEQYF. The DNA of the CDR3 is TGTGCCAGCAGCTTAGGATTTTTAGCGGGGGGGCAGTTATACGAGCAGTACTTC.

J is TRBJ2-2 and V is TRBV5-1; 11 nucleotides match TRBD1. The CDR3 has 17 amino acids. The germline CDR1 and CDR2 sequences are SGHRS and YFSETQ. Trimming cost V 7 bases and J 7 bases; bases outside gene matches: 15. CDR3 residues: CASFSSRDRGNIGELFF. The CDR3 bases are TGCGCCAGCTTCTCCTCCCGGGACAGGGGGAATATCGGGGAGCTGTTTTTT.

The V and J genes are TRBV27 and TRBJ1-2, with D perhaps TRBD1 (5 bases). This CDR3 region has 13 residues. The germline gives CDR1 MNHEY, CDR2 SMNVEV (reference sequence). V shed 5 bases and J shed 1 base, with 8 bases lying between them. Here the CDR3 DNA reads TGTGCCAGCAGTCAGGGACGTAACTATGGCTACACCTTC. Its protein product is CASSQGRNYGYTF.

This chain connects TRBV5-1 to TRBJ1-3, with no clear D. V was clipped by 2 bases and J by 1 base, with 7 bases between them. Germline CDR1 and CDR2: SGHRS and YFSETQ. The CDR3 extends over 14 amino acids. The CDR3 loop is CASSLQTSGNTIYF. CDR3 DNA sequence: TGCGCCAGCAGCTTACAGACGTCTGGAAACACCATATATTTT.

This clone was recorded a few times. J is TRBJ2-7 and V is TRBV6-1, with 14 nucleotides matching TRBD2. The V gene's germline CDR1 is MNHNS and CDR2 SASEGT. The CDR3 is made up of 17 amino acids. Unmatched junction bases numbered 2, after V lost 1 base and J lost 0 bases. CDR3 protein: CASSEGTSGGISYEQYF. CDR3 nucleotides: TGTGCCAGCAGTGAAGGGACTAGCGGGGGGATCTCCTACGAGCAGTACTTC.

CDR3 protein: CASSLGPGDTQYF. The CDR3, as DNA: TGTGCCAGCAGCTTAGGGCCGGGAGATACGCAGTATTTT. The chain couples TRBV5-5 to TRBJ2-3; D uncertain. CDR1 and CDR2 from the germline V gene are SGHKS and YYEKEE (reference sequence). This CDR3 spans 13 amino acids. V was pared by 2 bases and J by 5 bases, with 9 bases between.

V and J are TRBV7-8 and TRBJ2-2, with D hard to call. Trimming stripped 1 base from V and 3 bases from J, with 3 bases between. Per germline, CDR1 SGHVS and CDR2 FQNEAQ. The CDR3 sequence is 13 residues long. This chain's CDR3 is CASSLGYTGELFF. The CDR3 DNA reads TGTGCCAGCAGCTTAGGGTACACCGGGGAGCTGTTTTTT.